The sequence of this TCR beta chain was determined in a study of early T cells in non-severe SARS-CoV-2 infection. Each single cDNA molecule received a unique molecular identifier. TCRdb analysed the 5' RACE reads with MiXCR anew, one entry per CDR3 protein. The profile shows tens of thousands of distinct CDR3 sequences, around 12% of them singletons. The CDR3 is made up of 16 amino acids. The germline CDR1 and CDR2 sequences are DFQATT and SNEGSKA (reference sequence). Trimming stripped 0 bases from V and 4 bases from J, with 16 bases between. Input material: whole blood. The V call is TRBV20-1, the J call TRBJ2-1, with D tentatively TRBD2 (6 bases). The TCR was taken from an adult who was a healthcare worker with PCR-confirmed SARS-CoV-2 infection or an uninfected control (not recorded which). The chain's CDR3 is CSARDLGLALYNEQFF. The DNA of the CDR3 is TGCAGTGCTAGAGATCTGGGGCTAGCGCTGTACAATGAGCAGTTCTTC.